The 14 T cell receptor beta chains reported below all come from one sample, sequenced in a study of tumor-infiltrating lymphocytes in primary liver carcinoma. From 450 to 550 ng total RNA, TCR beta cDNA was generated with a primer in the constant region. TCR beta libraries came from three nested multiplex PCR rounds using slightly modified ARM-PCR. Amplification in the first two PCR rounds was performed using TRBV1-TRBV30 forward primers and a C-beta reverse primer for approximately 10 cycles each. TCRdb recomputed calls from the multiplex PCR reads with MiXCR, one row per CDR3 protein. The data hold just under 95,000 distinct CDR3 sequences, with approximately 72% observed a single time. The source material, roughly 18-30 mg of unsorted bulk tissue, was used to co-extract RNA and DNA. The sequenced sample consisted of tumor-adjacent normal liver tissue. The source of these receptors is a man aged 40-55 years with primary liver carcinoma and hepatitis B virus infection.

This chain connects TRBV5-1 to TRBJ2-1; 8 positions match TRBD1. Trimming took 0 bases from V and 3 from J; bases not matched to a gene: 5. The CDR3 runs 16 residues. The germline V gene has CDR1 SGHRS and CDR2 YFSETQ. The CDR3 loop is CASSLARDRFYNEQFF. CDR3 nucleotides: TGCGCCAGCAGCTTGGCCAGGGACAGGTTCTACAATGAGCAGTTCTTC.

The sample holds many counts of this clonotype. V gene TRBV29-1 combines with J gene TRBJ2-7, with 9 bases that match TRBD2. The J segment lost 2 bases and the V segment lost 6 bases, leaving 11 bases of the junction unmatched. CDR1 and CDR2 (germline): SQVTM, ANQGSEA. The CDR3 covers 15 residues. The CDR3 region has the DNA TGCAGCGTCTACGATAGCGGGAGTCCCGCCTACGAGCAGTACTTC. Translating it yields CSVYDSGSPAYEQYF.

This clonotype occurred a few times. A much larger clone lies a single base off, so this may be a read error. V is TRBV14 and J is TRBJ2-7; 9 bases are a match to TRBD1. V was clipped by 4 bases and J by 1 base; unmatched bases: 5. The CDR3 is made up of 15 amino acids. Germline lookup yields CDR1 SGHDN and CDR2 FVKESK. The CDR3 is CASSRTGTGSYEQYF. The CDR3 DNA is TGTGCCAGCAGCCGGACTGGGACAGGGTCCTACGAGCAGTACTTC.

This clonotype has a handful of counts. The CDR3 spells CASTQGPHMKETQYF. Here the CDR3 DNA reads TGTGCCAGCACCCAGGGCCCTCACATGAAAGAGACCCAGTACTTC. The chain has TRBV5-8 and TRBJ2-5; possibly TRBD1 for D (5 bases). CDR3 length: 15 residues. The germline CDR1 and CDR2 sequences are SGHTS and YDEGEE. Trimming shortened V by 6 bases and J by 3 bases, and 18 bases separated the two germline ends.

On this clonotype itself: The conserved phenylalanine or tryptophan is not found at the CDR3 terminus, so this likely reflects a read error. The chain joins TRBV11-2 to TRBJ2-1, with TRBD2 matching 7 bases. CDR3 length: 16 residues. V trimming: 6 bases; J trimming: 9 bases; junction bases outside the gene matches: 17. Per germline, CDR1 SGHAT and CDR2 FQNNGV. The CDR3 protein is CASSLDIRLAMGEQFS. Written as DNA, the CDR3 is TGTGCCAGCAGTTTGGATATCAGACTAGCCATGGGTGAGCAGTTCTCC.

Points on this clonotype: Because it lacks the conserved phenylalanine or tryptophan at the end, this CDR3 is likely a read error. The chain is built from TRBV6-5 and TRBJ1-1; weak D call: TRBD1 (6 bases). Germline CDR1 reads MNHEY; CDR2 reads SVGAGI. This CDR3 comprises 13 residues. Trimming pared 10 bases from V and 4 bases from J, leaving 16 bases between. The chain's CDR3 is CAIRTAVGTEAFV. The DNA of the CDR3 is TGTGCCATCAGGACAGCTGTGGGCACTGAAGCTTTCGTT.

This clonotype was seen a single time. One end of the junction does not line up with germline, which may come from a read error. This chain joins TRBV5-1 and TRBJ1-1, with D possibly TRBD1 on 6 matching bases. The germline V gene has CDR1 SGHRS and CDR2 YFSETQ. CDR3 length equals 14 residues. CDR3 nucleotide sequence: TGCGCCAGCAACTTGGGGGGGGCGAACACTGAAGCTTTCTTT. Translation: CASNLGGANTEAFF. Supplemented by reference TRBV5-1 and TRBJ1-1, the full variable domain reads KAGVTQTPRYLIKTRGQQVTLSCSPISGHRSVSWYQQTPGQGLQFLFEYFSETQRNKGNFPGRFSGRQFSNSRSEMNVSTLELGDSALYLCASNLGGANTEAFFGQGTRLTVV.

Worth noting for this clonotype: A much larger clonotype is one base distant, so this may be a read error. This chain uses TRBV12-3 or TRBV12-4 with TRBJ2-3; D possibly uses TRBD1 or TRBD2 (6 bases each). The CDR3 covers 14 residues. This CDR3 is CASRSGASTDTHYF. The DNA for the CDR3 is TGTGCCAGCAGGTCGGGGGCAAGCACAGATACGCACTATTTT.

CDR3 bases: TGCAGTGCCGGGGACACCACAACTAATGAAAAACTGTTTTTT. Protein product: CSAGDTTTNEKLFF. This chain uses TRBV29-1 with TRBJ1-4, with TRBD1 as a possible D gene (6 bases). In germline, CDR1 is SQVTM, CDR2 ANQGSEA. CDR3 length: 14 residues.

This clonotype was seen a single time. A much more abundant neighbour one base away suggests this may be a read error. The chain couples TRBV5-5 to TRBJ2-5, with D maybe TRBD2 (5 bases). Germline V gene data show CDR1 as SGHKS and CDR2 as YYEKEE (reference sequence). This CDR3 has 17 residues. The CDR3 protein is CASRLEAVPIGQETQYF. The CDR3 DNA sequence: TGTGCCAGCAGGTTGGAGGCGGTCCCGATAGGGCAAGAGACCCAGTACTTC.

In this sample, this clonotype is medium-sized (0.01 to 0.1%). The rearrangement links TRBV6-1 to TRBJ2-7, with D hard to call. Per the germline V gene, CDR1 is MNHNS and CDR2 is SASEGT. This CDR3 region has 13 residues. Trimming took 2 bases from V and 0 from J, leaving 5 bases between them. The DNA for the CDR3 is TGTGCCAGCAGTGAACAGAGCTCCTACGAGCAGTACTTC. The encoded protein is CASSEQSSYEQYF.

As to this clonotype: Because it lacks the conserved phenylalanine or tryptophan at the end, this CDR3 is likely a read error. The chain carries TRBV11-3 and TRBJ2-1, with D uncertain. CDR3 length equals 13 residues. Germline V gene data show CDR1 as SGHNT and CDR2 as YENEEA. The V end lost 5 bases, the J end lost 10 bases, and 15 bases lay between the germline ends. CDR3 residues: CASSPRGKGEQFI. The CDR3 DNA sequence: TGTGCCAGCAGCCCCCGTGGCAAGGGCGAGCAGTTCATC.

Worth noting for this clonotype: Since a much larger clone is just one base distant, this may be a read error. The genes are TRBV5-4 and TRBJ2-1; the D gene is possibly TRBD1 (6 bases). V gave up 4 bases and J gave up 6 bases, with 20 bases separating them. The CDR3 has 16 residues. Germline values: CDR1 SGHNT, CDR2 YYREEE (reference sequence). The CDR3 sequence is CASSKFLRTECNEQFF. The CDR3 nucleotides read TGTGCCAGCAGCAAGTTTCTACGGACAGAATGCAATGAGCAGTTCTTC.

Worth noting for this clonotype: A read error may explain this, as a much larger clone is one base away. The V call is TRBV10-2, the J call TRBJ2-7; D unclear. The CDR3 runs to 13 residues. Trimming removed 8 bases from V and 9 bases from J, with 20 bases in between. Germline CDR1 is WSHSY and CDR2 is SAAADI. The chain's CDR3 is CASSEIGVVGQYF. The CDR3 region has the DNA TGCGCCAGCTCCGAGATAGGCGTGGTAGGGCAGTACTTC.